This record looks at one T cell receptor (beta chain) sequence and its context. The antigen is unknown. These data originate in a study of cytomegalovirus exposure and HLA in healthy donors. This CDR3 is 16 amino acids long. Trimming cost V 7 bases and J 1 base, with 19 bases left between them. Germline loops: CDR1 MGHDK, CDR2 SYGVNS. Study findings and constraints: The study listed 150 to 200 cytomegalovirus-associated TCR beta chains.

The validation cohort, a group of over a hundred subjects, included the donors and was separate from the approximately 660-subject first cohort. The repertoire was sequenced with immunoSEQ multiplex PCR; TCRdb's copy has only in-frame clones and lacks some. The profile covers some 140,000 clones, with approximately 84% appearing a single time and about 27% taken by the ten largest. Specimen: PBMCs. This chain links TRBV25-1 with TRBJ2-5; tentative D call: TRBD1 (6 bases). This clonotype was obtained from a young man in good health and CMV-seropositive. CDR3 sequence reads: CASTQTGSVGQETQYF. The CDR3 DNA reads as TGTGCCAGCACCCAGACAGGTAGCGTGGGCCAAGAGACCCAGTACTTC.